The TCR beta chain under discussion was sequenced for a study of blood T cells in healthy people across ages (dated by TCRdb to the mid-2010s). About the investigation overall: In model experiments, template switching captured about one uniquely barcoded TCR beta cDNA molecule for every two T cells. Donors of different ages were randomly distributed across sequencing lanes to avoid experimental bias. Using the same blood draw, the study looked at two additional independent replicas of 1 million unique cDNA reads for two donors, one aged 18 to 30 and the other aged 80 or older. To track age-related changes in TCR beta repertoire diversity, the study relied on deep sequencing normalized with unique cDNA molecular identifiers. Four age groups were formed from the donors: young (average about 17 years), middle-aged (more than 35), aged (around 68) and long-lived (approximately 78). Study-level results and caveats: Donor CMV infection status was unknown, potentially confounding age-related changes in expanded clonotypes. Since profiling was done on bulk unsorted PBMCs, naive and antigen-experienced compartments could not be conclusively compared. The long-lived group showed more naive CD4+ T cells, fewer expanded clones and increased TCR diversity than the aged group, suggesting age selection. As age increased, observed TCR beta diversity per million T cells dropped in a roughly linear way, and a significant reduction was already evident by age about 40. Total diversity estimates from one million sequenced T cells were considered lower bounds and underestimates. A strong correlation was found between observed TCR beta diversity and the percentage of naive T cells measured by flow cytometry.

Worth noting for this clonotype: The antigen it binds to is not known. No base qualities exist here, and no much larger clone lies one base off it.

CDR1 DFQATT and CDR2 SNEGSKA are derived from the germline V gene (reference sequence). A distance of 10 bases separates the germline ends of V and J, which lose 2 bases and 4 bases respectively. The CDR3 runs 13 amino acids, cysteine and phenylalanine included. This entry keeps only the CDR3 DNA: 39 bases, framed from base 1. The method was 5' RACE. For sequencing, an Illumina HiSeq 2500 was employed. A second about 7 to 11 cycle PCR used a sample-barcoded 5' primer and a J-beta primer mix. Each TCR beta cDNA molecule received a unique molecular identifier from a template-switch 5' adaptor carrying 12 random nucleotides. Each sample yielded at least 2.5 million CDR3-containing paired-end reads. All of the RNA was converted into first-strand cDNA using the Mint cDNA synthesis kit, with a TRBC-specific oligonucleotide serving as the primer. All cDNA was treated with uracil-DNA glycosylase and then went through a first 18-cycle PCR with the universal primers M1SS and BC2_uni_R. Turning to the authors' computational methods: Each sample was normalized by randomly selecting 1 million high-quality reads, each carrying a distinct molecular identifier. Reads sharing molecular identifiers were discarded rather than binned into consensus sequences. CDR3 identification, clonotype clustering and error correction used MiTCR with a Q25 quality threshold and the strictest error-elimination algorithm. A nonparametric unseen species model using Euler transformation provided a lower-bound estimate of total TCR beta diversity. TCRdb trimmed the raw reads at Q25, called clones with MiXCR and kept productive beta chains. Every distinct CDR3 protein forms one entry, paired with its most common genes and DNA. The V and J calls, along with clone size, are taken from TCRdb and not from the paper's own processing. The table for this sample lists 850,000 to 1,000,000 distinct CDR3 sequences; about 53% of them were counted only once. The ten largest clones take up about 21% of the sample.

The 39 donors, aged about 6 to 95 years, were systemically healthy Caucasian individuals from Russia. Roughly 11 milliliters of peripheral blood were drawn from each donor into EDTA-treated Vacutainer tubes. PBMCs were isolated by Ficoll-Paque density-gradient centrifugation, with at least 6.5 million obtained per sample. Trizol reagent was used to extract total RNA from PBMCs, with at least 6 micrograms per sample. For every donor, flow cytometry on a PBMC aliquot measured the percentage of naive CD45RAhigh/CD27high T cells. The chain couples TRBV20-1 to TRBJ2-3; no D segment can be confidently identified. The sample consisted of blood. The sequence was collected from a woman in her sixties in good health. In nucleotides, the sequence is TGCAGTGCTAGACCCATCGGTCCAGATACGCAGTATTTT. Its protein is CSARPIGPDTQYF.